This TCR beta chain was identified during a study of neoadjuvant nivolumab and ipilimumab in lung cancer. Whole-study context: The combination arm added day-1 ipilimumab 1 mg/kg to nivolumab 3 mg/kg on days 1, 15, 29. Findings and limits, study-wide: Higher pretherapy blood TCR richness went with higher resected-tumor richness. Compared with tumor-adjacent uninvolved lung, resected tumors showed greater richness and clonality. A small number of samples were TCR sequenced.

The CDR3 sequence is 13 residues long. V was trimmed by 0 bases and J by 6 bases, leaving 8 bases between them. Germline V gives CDR1 SGDLS, CDR2 YYNGEE. The protocol was immunoSEQ multiplex PCR, while the TCRdb copy is restricted to in-frame clones and leaves out a portion. Of about 27,000 clones listed, roughly 76% are singletons. This clone was found a few times. Its antigen is unidentified. This TCR was sampled from an adult with non-small cell lung cancer. The sample consisted of tumor tissue, taken after neoadjuvant nivolumab, alone or with ipilimumab, at or shortly before surgery. The chain couples TRBV9 to TRBJ2-3, with a possible D match to TRBD1 (5 bases). CDR3 in DNA: TGTGCCAGCAGCGTAGGGGGCAAGGATACGCAGTATTTT. Amino acid sequence: CASSVGGKDTQYF. Full variable domain (rest looked up from reference TRBV9 and TRBJ2-3): DSGVTQTPKHLITATGQRVTLRCSPRSGDLSVYWYQQSLDQGLQFLIQYYNGEERAKGNILERFSAQQFPDLHSELNLSSLELGDSALYFCASSVGGKDTQYFGPGTRLTVL.